The clone carrying this TCR beta chain has just one count. This record belongs to a study of cytomegalovirus exposure and HLA in healthy donors. This CDR3 spans 11 amino acids. Trimming pared 4 bases from V and 6 bases from J, leaving 8 bases between. Germline V gene lookup returns CDR1 SGHRS and CDR2 YFSETQ. A multiplex PCR was run with 60 Vbeta primers and 13 Jbeta primers. Produced via immunoSEQ multiplex PCR; TCRdb's table is partial and in-frame only. Of roughly 160,000 clones listed, approximately 80% were seen once; the top ten hold about 2.4%. Sequencing used PBMCs. This clonotype was obtained from a male donor in good health and CMV-seronegative. The chain has TRBV5-1 and TRBJ2-7; D ambiguous. CDR3 residues: CASSRSSEQYF. For the CDR3, the DNA is TGCGCCAGCAGCCGTTCGTCCGAGCAGTACTTC.